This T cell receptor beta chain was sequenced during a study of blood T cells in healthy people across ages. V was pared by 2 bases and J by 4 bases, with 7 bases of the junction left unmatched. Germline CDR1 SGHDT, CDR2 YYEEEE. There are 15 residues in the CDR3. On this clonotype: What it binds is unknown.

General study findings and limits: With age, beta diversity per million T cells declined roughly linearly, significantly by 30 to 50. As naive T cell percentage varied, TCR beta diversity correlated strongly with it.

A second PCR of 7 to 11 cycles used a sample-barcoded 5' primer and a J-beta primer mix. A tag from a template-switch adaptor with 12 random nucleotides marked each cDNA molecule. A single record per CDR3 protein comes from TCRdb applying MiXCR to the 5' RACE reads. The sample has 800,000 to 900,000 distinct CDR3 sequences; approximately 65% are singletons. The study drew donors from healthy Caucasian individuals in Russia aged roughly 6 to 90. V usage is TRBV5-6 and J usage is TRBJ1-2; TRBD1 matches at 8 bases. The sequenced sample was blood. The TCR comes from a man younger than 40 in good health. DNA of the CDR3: TGTGCCAGCAGCTTACAGGGGGACCGCTTCTATGGCTACACCTTC. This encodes CASSLQGDRFYGYTF.